This T cell receptor (beta chain) was retrieved from a study of low-dose radiotherapy and immunotherapy resistance in tumors. At least ten counts were recorded for this clonotype. Specified time point: after trial treatment. Treatment reported: LDRT plus nivolumab, ipilimumab, low-dose cyclophosphamide and aspirin (RACIN trial). Primers targeting TRAV and TRBV primed first-strand cDNA, covering alpha and beta chains. Amplification of TCRs used a constant-region primer and V-primer adapter for about 18 PCR cycles. TCRdb processed the reads anew with MiXCR; each CDR3 protein has one entry. The sample gives more than 50,000 distinct CDR3 sequences, less than 30% of which show up once; less than 7.5% is in the top ten. Germline trimming cut 8 bases from V and 4 bases from J; bases unmatched to any gene: 12. The length of the CDR3 is 16 residues. Germline CDR1 reads MNHEY; CDR2 reads SVGEGT.

The specimen was PBMCs, collected after low-dose radiotherapy plus immunotherapy. This sequence originates from a male donor with prostate cancer. The rearrangement links TRBV6-2 or TRBV6-3 to TRBJ2-3; TRBD2 matches 10 bases. CDR3 nucleotide sequence: TGTGCCAGCCCCCGGGAAACTAGCGGGATTGCAGATACGCAGTATTTT. Its protein is CASPRETSGIADTQYF.